Each of the 16 T cell receptor beta chains below was sequenced from the same sample in a study of Graves' ophthalmopathy and Graves' hyperthyroidism. Amplified material comprised TCR beta CDR3 regions derived from RNA transcripts. In the first round, RT-PCR was carried out with HTBI primers, and a multiplex PCR formed the second round. From the multiplex PCR reads, TCRdb called clonotypes with MiXCR, one entry per CDR3 protein. The data hold more than 550,000 distinct CDR3 sequences, with about two fifths observed a single time. Sequencing used peripheral blood. These receptors originate from an adult man with Graves' ophthalmopathy.

In its sample, this clonotype was seen a few times. The V gene is TRBV12-3 or TRBV12-4, the J gene TRBJ2-7, with 9 bases identical to TRBD1. V lost 6 bases to trimming and J lost 4 bases; unmatched junction nucleotides: 10. The CDR3 loop spans 15 amino acids. The CDR3 here is CASSSLGTGIYEQYF. CDR3 nucleotide sequence: TGTGCCAGCAGCTCCCTCGGGACAGGGATATACGAGCAGTACTTC.

Worth noting for this clonotype: At one boundary the junction diverges from the germline segment, which might be a read error. The chain links TRBV5-1 to TRBJ1-1, with 8 bases lining up with TRBD1. The CDR3 is 14 amino acids. Per the germline V gene, CDR1 is SGHRS and CDR2 is YFSETQ. CDR3 sequence reads: CASSSGQANTEVFF. CDR3 bases: TGCGCCAGCAGCTCGGGACAGGCGAACACTGAAGTTTTCTTT.

At least ten counts were recorded for this clonotype. The J gene is TRBJ2-6, the V gene TRBV19; 9 bases are a match to TRBD1. The CDR3 covers 18 residues. V lost 1 base, J lost 0 bases, and 4 bases stayed unmatched. Looked up from germline, CDR1 is LNHDA and CDR2 is SQIVND (reference sequence). CDR3 in amino acids: CASSIVGQGFSGANVLTF. The CDR3 DNA reads TGTGCCAGTAGTATAGTAGGACAGGGGTTCTCTGGGGCCAACGTCCTGACTTTC.

This clonotype came up once. The chain couples TRBV7-3 to TRBJ2-5, with TRBD1 identical over 8 bases. V shed 0 bases and J 5 bases; nucleotides not matched to a gene: 5. This CDR3 spans 15 amino acids. In germline, CDR1 is SGHTA, CDR2 FQGTGA. The CDR3, as DNA: TGTGCCAGCAGCTTAACACAGGGGGAAGGGGAGACCCAGTACTTC. This codes for CASSLTQGEGETQYF.

The sample holds many counts of this clonotype. The genes are TRBV7-2 and TRBJ2-5; unclear D gene. Per the germline V gene, CDR1 is SGHTA and CDR2 is FQGNSA. The CDR3 loop spans 15 amino acids. Trimming cost V 3 bases and J 5 bases, with 16 bases left between them. The CDR3 DNA reads as TGTGCCAGCAGCTTCGCTCATATGCGATCGGAGACCCAGTACTTC. It encodes CASSFAHMRSETQYF.

This clonotype has ten or more counts. V usage is TRBV2 and J usage is TRBJ1-2; D remains unclear. The germline V gene has CDR1 SNHLY and CDR2 FYNNEI. The CDR3 is 14 amino acids. Trimming removed 4 bases from V and 7 bases from J, with 16 bases in between. The CDR3 spells CASSGMSSPRGYTF. CDR3 nucleotide sequence: TGTGCCAGCAGTGGTATGAGTTCCCCGCGTGGCTACACCTTC.

J is TRBJ1-5 and V is TRBV12-3 or TRBV12-4; D not resolved. V was shortened by 7 bases and J by 11 bases, with 18 bases between the two germline ends. This CDR3 has 13 residues. CDR3 DNA sequence: TGTGCCAGCAACATGATGGGTGGAGAGACCCAGCATTTT. Protein product: CASNMMGGETQHF.

Of note for this clonotype: Sequence at one end of the junction differs from germline and may be a read error. The DNA for the CDR3 is TGTGCCAGCAGCCCAGGGCAGCTTACTACCTACGAGCAGTACTTC. This encodes CASSPGQLTTYEQYF. The chain combines TRBV15 with TRBJ2-7, with a weak D call TRBD1 (5 bases). In germline, CDR1 is LNHNV, CDR2 YYDKDF (reference sequence). The CDR3 contains 15 residues.

This chain uses TRBV10-3 with TRBJ2-2; D ambiguous. The CDR3 spans 17 residues. V lost 10 bases and J 4 bases, leaving 25 bases between the germline ends. Germline values: CDR1 ENHRY, CDR2 SYGVKD. The CDR3, as DNA: TGTGCCAGCAACCTTGGTCAGGTCGGCAATGGCACCGGGGAGCTGTTTTTT. It encodes CASNLGQVGNGTGELFF.

Only a few counts were recorded for this clonotype. The rearrangement uses TRBV7-2 and TRBJ2-7; TRBD2 aligns across 15 bases. V lost 1 base to trimming and J lost 6 bases; unmatched junction nucleotides: 7. Germline CDR1 and CDR2: SGHTA and FQGNSA. The CDR3 sequence is 17 residues long. Written as DNA, the CDR3 is TGTGCCAGCAGCTTAGTTGCGGGACTAGCGGGAGGTTTCGAGCAGTACTTC. Encoded protein: CASSLVAGLAGGFEQYF.

J is TRBJ1-6 and V is TRBV2, with 7 bases aligning to TRBD1. J lost 7 bases, V lost 7 bases, and 7 bases had no gene match. The CDR3 extends over 14 amino acids. Germline assignment: CDR1 SNHLY and CDR2 FYNNEI. CDR3 bases: TGTGCCAGCACTGGGACAGCTCTCAATTCACCCCTCCACTTT. Protein product: CASTGTALNSPLHF.

The gene calls are TRBV24-1 and TRBJ2-6, with 9 bases aligning to TRBD1. V was clipped by 3 bases and J by 4 bases; unmatched bases: 9. The CDR3 covers 18 residues. Germline V lookup: CDR1 KGHDR, CDR2 SFDVKD. CDR3 sequence (DNA): TGTGCCACCAGTGATGTCACAGGGGGCGCGGAAGGGGCCAACGTCCTGACTTTC. Amino acids: CATSDVTGGAEGANVLTF.

Many counts were recorded for this clonotype. The rearrangement uses TRBV29-1 and TRBJ2-7; tentatively, D is TRBD1 (6 bases). The V and J ends lost 5 bases and 2 bases respectively, with 13 bases between them. The CDR3 is made up of 13 amino acids. Germline assignment: CDR1 SQVTM and CDR2 ANQGSEA. The CDR3 protein is CSVLSGQTYEQYF. Written as DNA, the CDR3 is TGCAGCGTTCTCTCAGGACAGACCTACGAGCAGTACTTC.

CDR3 sequence reads: CAISPSGVDTDTQYF. DNA for the CDR3: TGTGCCATCAGCCCGTCGGGGGTGGACACAGATACGCAGTATTTT. The rearrangement links TRBV10-3 to TRBJ2-3, with a weak D call TRBD2 (6 bases). Trimming took 6 bases from V and 2 from J, leaving 15 bases between them. The germline V gene has CDR1 ENHRY and CDR2 SYGVKD. The CDR3 consists of 15 residues.

The chain is built from TRBV19 and TRBJ2-5, with D possibly matching TRBD1 (5 bases). Germline V gene data show CDR1 as LNHDA and CDR2 as SQIVND (reference sequence). The CDR3 extends over 13 amino acids. V shed 6 bases and J shed 9 bases, with 17 bases lying between them. The CDR3 reads CASRDTSNQPQYF. CDR3 in DNA: TGTGCCAGTAGGGACACGAGCAATCAGCCCCAGTACTTC.

In this sample, this clonotype turned up many times. The CDR3 loop is CASRSDYGYTF. Written as DNA, the CDR3 is TGTGCCAGCAGGAGCGATTATGGCTACACCTTC. The chain couples TRBV6-6 to TRBJ1-2, with D unclear. CDR1 and CDR2 from the germline V gene are MNHNY and SVGAGI (reference sequence). The V end was cut by 6 bases, the J end by 5 bases, with 7 bases between. CDR3 size: 11 residues.